This TCR beta chain was observed in a study of blood T cell repertoires in COVID-19. Whole-study context: Some COVID-19 samples were acute and others convalescent; all came from the United States, Italy and Spain. PBMCs, B-cell-depleted T cells, or T cells provided the cDNA or gDNA that made up the material.

V lost 4 bases and J lost 1, with 10 bases in between. There are 14 residues in the CDR3. The germline gives CDR1 SGHTS, CDR2 YDEGEE. This clone was found a few times. Original processing notes: From reference gene primer amplification, estimates of nucleated cell counts were derived. Sequencing was performed with immunoSEQ multiplex PCR; in TCRdb, only in-frame clones are kept and a portion is missing. The V and J calls and the clone size are those of that table, but D and trimming were determined from the DNA. Of over 120,000 clones listed, under 90% were seen once; the top ten hold around 8.8%. The sequenced sample was peripheral blood. The receptor was isolated from a human donor in a cohort sampled during active COVID-19. J is TRBJ2-3 and V is TRBV5-8, with a tentative D call TRBD2 (5 bases). The CDR3 DNA is TGTGCCAGCAGCCCGGACTTCGGCACAGATACGCAGTATTTT. Residues: CASSPDFGTDTQYF.